Below are 14 T cell receptor beta chains sequenced from a single sample in a study of cytotoxic CD8 clonotypes in ibrutinib-treated CLL. This table comes from immunoSEQ multiplex PCR, and its TCRdb copy is limited to in-frame clones, with some not included. The sample lists 250,000 to 350,000 clones, around 69% occurring once. The sample consisted of PBMCs, taken at disease progression, from a patient treated with ibrutinib. These receptors originate from a human donor with chronic lymphocytic leukemia.

Turning to this clone: Germline is not matched at one junction end, which may reflect a read error. The chain joins TRBV5-6 to TRBJ1-4; D unclear. The CDR3 is 15 amino acids. The germline gives CDR1 SGHDT, CDR2 YYEEEE. The CDR3 sequence: CASSLVKGSGAKLFF. The CDR3 nucleotides read TGTGCCAGCAGTTTGGTTAAAGGGTCGGGAGCAAAACTGTTTTTT.

The rearrangement uses TRBV28 and TRBJ2-7; TRBD2 matches 11 bases. From germline, CDR1 is MDHEN and CDR2 SYDVKM. This CDR3 is built from 18 residues. Trimming at V came to 6 bases and at J to 1 base, leaving 14 bases not matched to a gene. The CDR3 sequence: CASSPTGTTSGDSYEQYF. The CDR3 coding sequence is TGTGCCAGCAGCCCAACCGGTACGACTAGCGGGGATTCCTACGAGCAGTACTTC.

DNA of the CDR3: TGTGCCAGCAGCTTAACGTTCGGACTAGCGGGGGGGCCCGAGTTCTTC. Translation gives CASSLTFGLAGGPEFF. The chain recombines TRBV7-3 with TRBJ2-1; TRBD2 matches 15 bases. This CDR3 region has 16 residues. After removal of 0 bases from V and 14 bases from J, the junction contained 8 bases not matched to a gene. Per germline, CDR1 SGHTA and CDR2 FQGTGA.

V and J are TRBV4-3 and TRBJ2-3, with D perhaps matching TRBD2 (5 bases). V lost 4 bases, J lost 5 bases, and 13 bases lay in between. The CDR3 loop spans 14 amino acids. Germline V CDR1 and CDR2: LGHNA, YSLEER. Written as DNA, the CDR3 is TGCGCCAGCAGCCCAGATCCGGGAAGAGATACGCAGTATTTT. Amino acid sequence: CASSPDPGRDTQYF.

The chain links TRBV2 to TRBJ2-1, with 10 bases aligning to TRBD2. J gave up 6 bases and V 2 bases, and 4 bases lay outside the gene matches. This CDR3 has 15 amino acids. Germline CDR1 is SNHLY and CDR2 is FYNNEI. The CDR3 DNA follows: TGTGCCAGCAGTGAACGGACTAGCGGACCCAATGAGCAGTTCTTC. This gives the protein CASSERTSGPNEQFF.

The rearrangement links TRBV5-1 to TRBJ1-2; unclear D gene. Trimming cost V 4 bases and J 3 bases, with 10 bases left between them. The germline gives CDR1 SGHRS, CDR2 YFSETQ. This CDR3 comprises 13 residues. The CDR3 is CASSPNGDYGYTF. The CDR3, as DNA: TGCGCCAGCAGCCCAAACGGAGACTATGGCTACACCTTC.

This chain connects TRBV7-6 to TRBJ2-2; 8 bases align to TRBD1. This CDR3 region has 16 residues. V shed 6 bases, J shed 0 bases, and the junction held 6 bases outside the gene matches. The germline CDR1 and CDR2 sequences are SGHVS and FNYEAQ. CDR3: CASSRDRGPNTGELFF. The CDR3 nucleotides are TGTGCCAGCAGTCGAGACAGGGGACCGAACACCGGGGAGCTGTTTTTT.

This clone was seen a few times. The CDR3 bases are TGTGCCAGCAGTGCCCTCGACGAGCAGTACTTC. It yields the protein CASSALDEQYF. The V gene is TRBV6-1, the J gene TRBJ2-7; D uncertain. The CDR3 runs 11 residues. V was shortened by 4 bases and J by 5 bases, with 6 bases between the two germline ends. Per the germline V gene, CDR1 is MNHNS and CDR2 is SASEGT.

The V call is TRBV6-1, the J call TRBJ1-2, with D tentatively TRBD1 (6 bases). V was cut by 7 bases and J by 4 bases, with 16 bases left in between. The CDR3 totals 14 residues. Per germline, CDR1 MNHNS and CDR2 SASEGT. The CDR3 loop reads CASIVGGWGYGYTF. The CDR3 DNA is TGTGCCAGCATCGTCGGGGGCTGGGGCTATGGCTACACCTTC.

The chain employs TRBV5-6 and TRBJ1-5, with TRBD1 as a possible D gene (5 bases). Germline CDR1 is SGHDT and CDR2 is YYEEEE. The CDR3 has 15 residues. Deletions cut 3 bases from V and 4 bases from J, with 14 bases between. CDR3 protein: CASSWRGGVNQPQHF. CDR3 in DNA: TGTGCCAGCAGCTGGCGGGGAGGGGTGAATCAGCCCCAGCATTTT.

This clone appeared a single time. This chain uses TRBV15 with TRBJ2-1; 9 nucleotides match TRBD1. Germline V gene sequence: CDR1 LNHNV, CDR2 YYDKDF (reference sequence). Losses at the gene ends were 1 base for V and 7 bases for J; bases not matched to a gene: 5. This CDR3 has 15 amino acids. This CDR3 reads CATSRVRTGVNEQFF. The CDR3 nucleotides read TGTGCCACCAGCAGAGTGCGGACAGGGGTAAATGAGCAGTTCTTC. The entire variable domain, with the rest obtained from reference TRBV15 and TRBJ2-1, is as follows: DAMVIQNPRYQVTQFGKPVTLSCSQTLNHNVMYWYQQKSSQAPKLLFHYYDKDFNNEADTPDNFQSRRPNTSFCFLDIRSPGLGDTAMYLCATSRVRTGVNEQFFGPGTRLTVL.

The chain has TRBV7-2 and TRBJ2-3; TRBD2 matches 11 bases. The CDR3 is 16 amino acids. The J segment lost 11 bases and the V segment lost 3 bases, leaving 13 bases of the junction unmatched. Germline CDR1 is SGHTA and CDR2 is FQGNSA. CDR3 sequence: CASSLGGLAGGGRQYF. CDR3 DNA: TGTGCCAGCAGCTTGGGGGGCCTAGCGGGAGGCGGGAGGCAGTATTTT.

The gene calls are TRBV5-1 and TRBJ1-1; 9 bases match TRBD1. Losses at the gene ends were 4 bases for V and 10 bases for J; bases not matched to a gene: 11. Germline assignment: CDR1 SGHRS and CDR2 YFSETQ. The CDR3 loop spans 14 amino acids. The CDR3 sequence is CASSMRDREGLAFF. Here the CDR3 DNA reads TGCGCCAGCAGCATGCGGGACAGGGAAGGATTAGCTTTCTTT.

In its sample, this clone was seen once. This rearrangement joins TRBV7-9 to TRBJ1-1, with D possibly being TRBD1 (5 bases). The V and J ends lost 7 bases and 1 base respectively, with 25 bases between them. Germline CDR1 and CDR2: SEHNR and FQNEAQ (reference sequence). This CDR3 contains 18 residues. CDR3 sequence (DNA): TGTGCCAGCATGCACAAGACTGGGGGAGGCAACGGGAACACTGAAGCTTTCTTT. Its translation is CASMHKTGGGNGNTEAFF.